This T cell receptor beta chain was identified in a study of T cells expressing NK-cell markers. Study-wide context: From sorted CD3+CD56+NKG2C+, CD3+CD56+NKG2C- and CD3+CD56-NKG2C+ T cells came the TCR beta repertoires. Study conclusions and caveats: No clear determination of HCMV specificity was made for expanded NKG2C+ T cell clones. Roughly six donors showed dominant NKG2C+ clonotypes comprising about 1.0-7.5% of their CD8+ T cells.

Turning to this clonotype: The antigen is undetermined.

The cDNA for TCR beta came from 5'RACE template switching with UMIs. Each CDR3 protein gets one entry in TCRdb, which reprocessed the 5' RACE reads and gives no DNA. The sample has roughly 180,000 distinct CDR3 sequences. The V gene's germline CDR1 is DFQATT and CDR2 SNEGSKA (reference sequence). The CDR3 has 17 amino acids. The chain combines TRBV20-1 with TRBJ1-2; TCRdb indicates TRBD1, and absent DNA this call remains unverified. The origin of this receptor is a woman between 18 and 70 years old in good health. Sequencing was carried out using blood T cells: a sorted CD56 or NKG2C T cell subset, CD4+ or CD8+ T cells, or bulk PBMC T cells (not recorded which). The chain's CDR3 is CSARALPYRGPNYGYTF.